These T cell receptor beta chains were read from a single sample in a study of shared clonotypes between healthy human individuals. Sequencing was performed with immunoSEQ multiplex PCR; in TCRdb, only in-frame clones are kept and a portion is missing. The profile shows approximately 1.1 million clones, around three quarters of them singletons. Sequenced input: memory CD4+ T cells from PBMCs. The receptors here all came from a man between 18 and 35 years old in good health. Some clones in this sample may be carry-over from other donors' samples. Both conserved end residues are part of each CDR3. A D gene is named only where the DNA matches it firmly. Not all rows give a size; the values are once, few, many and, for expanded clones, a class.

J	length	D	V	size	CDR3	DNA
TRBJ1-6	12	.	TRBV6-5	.	CASSAGTLRFHF	TGTGCCAGCAGTGCTGGGACACTCCGGTTCCACTTT
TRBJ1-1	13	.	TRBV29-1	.	CSVEYGAGSRAFF	TGCAGCGTTGAATACGGGGCCGGATCTCGGGCTTTCTTT
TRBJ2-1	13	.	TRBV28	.	CASSSPGGNEQFF	TGTGCCAGCAGTTCCCCCGGGGGCAATGAGCAGTTCTTC
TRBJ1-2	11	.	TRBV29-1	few	CSGWGPYGYTF	TGCAGCGGCTGGGGTCCCTATGGCTACACCTTC
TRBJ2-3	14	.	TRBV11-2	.	CASSLLGTPDTQYF	TGTGCCAGCAGCTTACTGGGGACCCCAGATACGCAGTATTTT
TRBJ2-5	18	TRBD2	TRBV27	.	CASSFASSGRVHQETQYF	TGTGCCAGCAGTTTTGCGTCTAGCGGGAGGGTACACCAAGAGACCCAGTACTTC
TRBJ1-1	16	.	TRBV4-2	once	CASSPTGRTMSTEAFF	TGTGCCAGCAGCCCCACAGGGCGGACGATGAGCACTGAAGCTTTCTTT
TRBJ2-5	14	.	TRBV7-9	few	CASSLTPITETQYF	TGTGCCAGCAGCCTAACCCCGATCACAGAGACCCAGTACTTC
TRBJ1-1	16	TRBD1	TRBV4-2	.	CASSQQGGGQNTEAFF	TGTGCCAGCAGCCAGCAGGGGGGGGGACAGAACACTGAAGCTTTCTTT
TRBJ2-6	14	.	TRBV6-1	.	CASKYLAGANVLTF	TGTGCCAGTAAATACCTTGCTGGGGCCAACGTCCTGACTTTC
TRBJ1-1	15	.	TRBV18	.	CASSPHQGSGTEAFF	TGTGCCAGCTCACCACACCAGGGGTCGGGCACTGAAGCTTTCTTT
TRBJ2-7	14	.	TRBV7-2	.	CASSRTGTTYEQYF	TGTGCCAGCAGCCGAACCGGGACCACCTACGAGCAGTACTTC
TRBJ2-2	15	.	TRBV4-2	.	CASSPNLGYTGELFF	TGTGCCAGCAGCCCAAATTTAGGCTACACCGGGGAGCTGTTTTTT
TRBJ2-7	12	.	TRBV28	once	CASSAGLYEQYF	TGTGCCAGCAGTGCAGGGCTCTACGAGCAGTACTTC
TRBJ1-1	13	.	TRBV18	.	CASSLEGGTEAFF	TGTGCCAGCTCACTCGAAGGGGGAACTGAAGCTTTCTTT
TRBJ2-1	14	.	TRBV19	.	CASSVDSNYNEQFF	TGTGCCAGTAGTGTGGACTCGAATTACAATGAGCAGTTCTTC
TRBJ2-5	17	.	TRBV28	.	CASSLFGRGGSQETQYF	TGTGCCAGCAGTTTATTTGGGCGGGGCGGGTCCCAAGAGACCCAGTACTTC
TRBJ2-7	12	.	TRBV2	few	CASSQTPYEQYF	TGTGCCAGCAGCCAGACCCCCTACGAGCAGTACTTC
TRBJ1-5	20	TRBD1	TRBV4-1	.	CASSQGVRVVTGGADQPQHF	TGCGCCAGCAGCCAAGGGGTAAGGGTAGTGACAGGGGGCGCGGATCAGCCCCAGCATTTT
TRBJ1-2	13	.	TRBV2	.	CASRNHGGIGYTF	TGTGCCAGCCGTAACCACGGAGGGATAGGCTACACCTTC
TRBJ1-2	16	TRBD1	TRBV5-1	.	CASSPNPPGQGYGYTF	TGCGCCAGCAGCCCCAACCCACCGGGACAGGGTTATGGCTACACCTTC
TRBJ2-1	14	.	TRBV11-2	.	CASSLITVHNEQFF	TGTGCCAGCAGCTTAATAACGGTACACAATGAGCAGTTCTTC
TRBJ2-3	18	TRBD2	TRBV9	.	CASSVATWTSGRIDTQYF	TGTGCCAGCAGCGTAGCTACATGGACTAGCGGGAGGATAGATACGCAGTATTTT
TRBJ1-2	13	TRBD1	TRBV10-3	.	CAISGLQGGGYTF	TGTGCCATCAGTGGATTACAGGGGGGTGGCTACACCTTC
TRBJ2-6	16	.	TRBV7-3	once	CASSFVGSVGANVLTF	TGTGCCAGCAGCTTTGTAGGGTCGGTTGGGGCCAACGTCCTGACTTTC
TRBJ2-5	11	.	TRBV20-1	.	CSASGLASQYF	TGCAGTGCTAGTGGGCTAGCGAGTCAGTACTTC
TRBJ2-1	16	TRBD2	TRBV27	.	CASSSPGTSGRNEQFF	TGTGCCAGCAGTTCCCCCGGGACTAGCGGGAGGAATGAGCAGTTCTTC
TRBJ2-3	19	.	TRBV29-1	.	CSVEAQGGSATPSTDTQYF	TGCAGCGTTGAAGCTCAGGGGGGGTCCGCGACTCCTAGCACAGATACGCAGTATTTT
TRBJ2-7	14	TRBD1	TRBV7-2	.	CASSIRGQTYEQYF	TGTGCCAGCAGCATCAGGGGGCAGACCTACGAGCAGTACTTC
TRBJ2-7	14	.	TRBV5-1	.	CASSSRDGTYEQYF	TGCGCCAGCAGCTCCCGGGACGGAACCTACGAGCAGTACTTC
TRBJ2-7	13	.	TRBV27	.	CASSPDRGGEQYF	TGTGCCAGCAGTCCCGACCGTGGGGGCGAGCAGTACTTC